Listed below are T cell receptor beta chains from one sample, sequenced in a study of blood T cell repertoires in COVID-19. Clones were sequenced by immunoSEQ multiplex PCR, and TCRdb holds only the in-frame ones, with some missing. The sample includes hundreds of thousands of clones, 88% of them seen just once. Sequenced material: PBMCs or T cells enriched from blood (not recorded which). Every receptor here comes from a woman aged 60-75 years in a cohort exposed to, infected with or recovered from COVID-19 (not recorded which). Each CDR3 is given without its conserved first and last residue. D genes are given only for firm matches.

>TRBV7-9|TRBD2|13
ASSRAGSGINEQF
>TRBV11-2|TRBD2|13
ASSLSLAGLDEQY
>TRBV28|.|13
ASSSPWASAYEQY
>TRBV28|.|11
ASGRLSNQPQH
>TRBV6-5|.|13
ASSNSPGFSQPQH
>TRBV15|TRBD1|15
ATSKPSPGQGKDTQY
>TRBV7-9|TRBD2|13
ASSLTSGRTDTQY
>TRBV7-9|.|12
ASSLNTGSRELF
>TRBV30|.|11
AWSGGHTDTQY
>TRBV20-1|TRBD2|12
SASRLAGQETQY
>TRBV28|TRBD1|10
ASKQGSYEQY
>TRBV18|.|12
ASSPVGSNQPQH
>TRBV11-1|.|11
ASSDRHGVEQY
>TRBV5-4|TRBD1|11
ASRSRGAEKLF
>TRBV2|.|9
ASRLLAELF
>TRBV27|TRBD1|13
ASSEFTGGRGGYT
>TRBV4-2|.|16
ASSHEIGPSGTNYGYT
>TRBV5-1|.|12
ASSFYTANTEAF
>TRBV19|TRBD2|12
ASNLAGGPHEQY
>TRBV6-2/TRBV6-3|.|12
ASSYSGGTGELF
>TRBV5-5|TRBD2|12
ASSLRGSGETQY
>TRBV6-2/TRBV6-3|TRBD2|15
ASSYSALAGGDYEQY
>TRBV5-6|.|13
ASSFPRGFGNTIY
>TRBV30|TRBD1|10
ASGQGNEKLF
>TRBV27|.|11
ASSAGMYNEQF
>TRBV5-8|TRBD2|14
ASSRGGGAGGHEQY
>TRBV7-8|.|12
ASSSVSPDTEAF
>TRBV18|.|14
ASSLTEGVTPYEQY
>TRBV9|.|10
ASSDGQHKEY
>TRBV28|.|12
ASSPTGINYGYT
>TRBV15|TRBD2|15
ATSRDGAGGTSYEQY
>TRBV15|.|12
ATSRGSGAGELF
>TRBV19|TRBD2|13
ASSRLAGVRYEQY
>TRBV7-9|.|13
ASSGSKGGAYEQY
>TRBV6-5|.|13
ASSYDYGGTDTQY
>TRBV10-3|.|9
AIMSADTQY
>TRBV3-1/TRBV3-2|.|12
ASSPLKIGNTIY
>TRBV6-5|TRBD1|12
ASSRQGSSYEQY
>TRBV9|TRBD2|13
ASSVGAGVTGELF
>TRBV12-2|.|12
ASRLGTGTGELF
>TRBV18|TRBD1|15
ASSPGTGSGTPYEQY
>TRBV28|.|11
ASSPPLVYEQY
>TRBV20-1|.|10
SASAGDTEAF
>TRBV19|TRBD1|13
ASSTGTGRISPLH
>TRBV6-5|.|11
ASSYNLNYEQY
>TRBV28|.|11
ASSRGAYNEQF
>TRBV11-2|.|12
ASSPDRIYNEQF
>TRBV6-2/TRBV6-3|.|15
ASSYPVGGESSDEQY
>TRBV27|TRBD2|13
ASSLFALASHEQF
>TRBV4-3|TRBD1|12
ASSHGTGTYEQY